What follows are 18 T cell receptor beta chains derived from one specimen sequenced in a study of early T cells in non-severe SARS-CoV-2 infection. One entry per CDR3 protein results from TCRdb running MiXCR on the 5' RACE reads. This table has around 48,000 distinct CDR3 sequences, over 10% appearing once. The sample was whole blood. These receptors all stem from an adult who was a healthcare worker with PCR-confirmed SARS-CoV-2 infection or an uninfected control (not recorded which).

The DNA for the CDR3 is TGTGCCAGCGGACGGAGCAATCAGCCCCAGCATTTT. Translated: CASGRSNQPQHF. The rearrangement links TRBV7-2 to TRBJ1-5; D gene unclear. Between the trimmed V and J ends, which lost 8 bases and 1 base, there was a span of 6 bases. Germline CDR1 is SGHTA and CDR2 is FQGNSA. This CDR3 region has 12 residues.

This clonotype has a count of ten or more. The V gene is TRBV5-4, the J gene TRBJ2-1; D is possibly TRBD2 (5 bases). Trimming took off 0 bases at V and 6 bases at J, with 7 bases between the two ends. Germline CDR1 SGHNT, CDR2 YYREEE (reference sequence). This CDR3 is 13 amino acids long. The CDR3 loop reads CASSLGTLNEQFF. The CDR3 nucleotides are TGTGCCAGCAGCTTGGGGACTCTCAATGAGCAGTTCTTC. The variable domain in full, completed from reference TRBV5-4 and TRBJ2-1, reads ETGVTQSPTHLIKTRGQQVTLRCSSQSGHNTVSWYQQALGQGPQFIFQYYREEENGRGNFPPRFSGLQFPNYSSELNVNALELDDSALYLCASSLGTLNEQFFGPGTRLTVL.

This clonotype was seen at least ten times. This chain connects TRBV29-1 to TRBJ1-1, with no clear D. Trimming shortened V by 5 bases and J by 5 bases, and 15 bases separated the two germline ends. The V gene's germline CDR1 is SQVTM and CDR2 ANQGSEA. This CDR3 region has 13 residues. The DNA for the CDR3 is TGCAGCGTTAACTGGGGTTCTAAAACTGAAGCTTTCTTT. Its translation: CSVNWGSKTEAFF.

This clonotype was counted at least ten times. CDR3 DNA: TGTGCCAGCAGCCAAGACAGGGACAGGGAGGAAACCGGGGAGCTGTTTTTT. Encoded protein: CASSQDRDREETGELFF. The chain links TRBV14 to TRBJ2-2, with TRBD1 matching over 9 bases. The CDR3 has 17 residues. The V gene end was trimmed by 0 bases and the J gene end by 5 bases; junction bases not matched to a gene: 7. Germline V gene data show CDR1 as SGHDN and CDR2 as FVKESK.

This clonotype was found a few times. This chain links TRBV18 with TRBJ1-1, with unresolved D. CDR1 and CDR2 (germline): KGHSH, LQKENI. The CDR3 loop spans 16 amino acids. Deletions cut 0 bases from V and 1 base from J, with 12 bases between. The DNA of the CDR3 is TGTGCCAGCTCACCACCGATTCTTCGACAGAACACTGAAGCTTTCTTT. Amino acids: CASSPPILRQNTEAFF.

This clonotype was detected once. The gene calls are TRBV12-3 or TRBV12-4 and TRBJ2-1; TRBD2 matches 12 bases. The CDR3 loop spans 18 amino acids. V was clipped by 6 bases and J by 0 bases; unmatched bases: 9. CDR3 amino acids: CASSPGTSGRSSYNEQFF. As DNA, the CDR3 is TGTGCCAGCAGCCCCGGGACTAGCGGGCGAAGCTCCTACAATGAGCAGTTCTTC.

This clonotype was observed at least ten times. The gene calls are TRBV20-1 and TRBJ2-1; 10 bases agree with TRBD1. The CDR3 loop spans 15 amino acids. With V trimmed by 3 bases and J by 3 bases, 5 bases remained unmatched. CDR1 and CDR2 (germline): DFQATT, SNEGSKA (reference sequence). Written as DNA, the CDR3 is TGCAGTGCTAGCTCCGGACAGGGGGGCTACAATGAGCAGTTCTTC. Amino acid sequence: CSASSGQGGYNEQFF.

The chain is built from TRBV7-6 and TRBJ2-2, with D tentatively TRBD1 or TRBD2 (5 bases each). V lost 2 bases to trimming and J lost 4 bases, with 17 bases between them. The CDR3 is 17 residues long. Germline loops: CDR1 SGHVS, CDR2 FNYEAQ. CDR3 in amino acids: CASSLLWGSGGTGELFF. CDR3 nucleotide sequence: TGTGCCAGCAGCTTACTATGGGGCTCTGGGGGCACCGGGGAGCTGTTTTTT. The full variable domain, its missing parts supplied by reference TRBV7-6 and TRBJ2-2, is GAGVSQSPRYKVTKRGQDVALRCDPISGHVSLYWYRQALGQGPEFLTYFNYEAQQDKSGLPNDRFSAERPEGSISTLTIQRTEQRDSAMYRCASSLLWGSGGTGELFFGEGSRLTVL.

The table lists this clonotype with a few counts. The chain combines TRBV28 with TRBJ2-2; D tentatively fits TRBD1 or TRBD2 (5 bases each). The V end lost 8 bases, the J end lost 0 bases, and 10 bases lay between the germline ends. This CDR3 is built from 14 residues. From germline, CDR1 is MDHEN and CDR2 SYDVKM. This chain's CDR3 is CASGEGPNTGELFF. The CDR3 DNA sequence: TGTGCCAGCGGAGAGGGACCGAACACCGGGGAGCTGTTTTTT.

This clonotype has a count of ten or more. This sequence joins TRBV3-1 and TRBJ2-7; TRBD2 matches 7 bases. Trimming at V came to 4 bases and at J to 0 bases, leaving 15 bases not matched to a gene. In germline, CDR1 is LGHDT, CDR2 YNNKEL (reference sequence). This CDR3 is 18 amino acids long. CDR3: CASSPRIPAGFNSYEQYF. CDR3 sequence (DNA): TGTGCCAGCAGCCCTCGCATCCCAGCGGGGTTCAACTCCTACGAGCAGTACTTC.

This clonotype was observed many times. The rearrangement links TRBV28 to TRBJ2-4; D possibly corresponds to TRBD2 (5 bases). Germline-derived CDR1 and CDR2 are MDHEN and SYDVKM. The V end was cut by 6 bases, the J end by 0 bases, with 12 bases between. This CDR3 spans 15 amino acids. The CDR3 loop is CASSRPGSAKNIQYF. DNA for the CDR3: TGTGCCAGCAGCCGACCGGGGTCAGCCAAAAACATTCAGTACTTC.

This clonotype was picked up many times. The chain joins TRBV12-3 or TRBV12-4 to TRBJ2-7; possible D gene TRBD2, 5 bases. The V end was cut by 0 bases, the J end by 10 bases, with 7 bases between. The CDR3 is 11 amino acids. CDR3 sequence: CASSLAGSQYF. Written as DNA, the CDR3 is TGTGCCAGCAGTTTAGCGGGGAGTCAGTACTTC.

This clonotype was recorded once. The chain uses TRBV12-3 or TRBV12-4 and TRBJ2-1, with D tentatively TRBD2 (6 bases). There are 12 residues in the CDR3. Trimming cost V 5 bases and J 6 bases, with 8 bases left between them. The CDR3 DNA sequence: TGTGCCAGCAGTGGGACTCTCAATGAGCAGTTCTTC. Protein product: CASSGTLNEQFF.

This clonotype was detected a few times. The chain employs TRBV20-1 and TRBJ2-7, with D tentatively TRBD2 (5 bases). V lost 6 bases, J lost 4 bases, and 16 bases lay in between. Per germline, CDR1 DFQATT and CDR2 SNEGSKA (reference sequence). The CDR3 runs 13 residues. This CDR3 is CSALPAVGYEQYF. CDR3 DNA sequence: TGCAGTGCACTACCAGCGGTTGGTTACGAGCAGTACTTC.

The V call is TRBV5-1, the J call TRBJ2-5; D uncertain. Deletions cut 0 bases from V and 2 bases from J, with 5 bases between. The CDR3 is 13 residues long. Looked up from germline, CDR1 is SGHRS and CDR2 is YFSETQ. CDR3 sequence reads: CASSLAAQETQYF. CDR3 bases: TGCGCCAGCAGCTTGGCCGCTCAAGAGACCCAGTACTTC.

The chain carries TRBV5-1 and TRBJ2-1, with TRBD2 identical over 10 bases. V trimming: 4 bases; J trimming: 4 bases; junction bases outside the gene matches: 5. This CDR3 is built from 15 residues. Per germline, CDR1 SGHRS and CDR2 YFSETQ. The CDR3 DNA reads as TGCGCCAGCAGCCCTACTAGCGGGACTTACAATGAGCAGTTCTTC. Amino acids: CASSPTSGTYNEQFF.

This clonotype was seen only a few times. This sequence joins TRBV20-1 and TRBJ2-3, with D maybe TRBD1 (5 bases). V lost 2 bases and J lost 1, with 10 bases in between. The CDR3 has 14 amino acids. The germline V gene encodes CDR1 DFQATT and CDR2 SNEGSKA (reference sequence). This chain's CDR3 is CSARSGARTDTQYF. For the CDR3, the DNA is TGCAGTGCTAGAAGTGGGGCCCGCACAGATACGCAGTATTTT.

This clonotype has ten or more counts. The chain combines TRBV24-1 with TRBJ2-1; TRBD1 is a possible D gene (7 bases). Germline V gene lookup returns CDR1 KGHDR and CDR2 SFDVKD. This CDR3 has 15 amino acids. Trimming left V 6 bases short and J 6 bases short, with 17 bases between. The CDR3 nucleotides read TGTGCCACCAGTCCTAGGCAGGGGGGCCCCAATGAGCAGTTCTTC. It encodes CATSPRQGGPNEQFF.